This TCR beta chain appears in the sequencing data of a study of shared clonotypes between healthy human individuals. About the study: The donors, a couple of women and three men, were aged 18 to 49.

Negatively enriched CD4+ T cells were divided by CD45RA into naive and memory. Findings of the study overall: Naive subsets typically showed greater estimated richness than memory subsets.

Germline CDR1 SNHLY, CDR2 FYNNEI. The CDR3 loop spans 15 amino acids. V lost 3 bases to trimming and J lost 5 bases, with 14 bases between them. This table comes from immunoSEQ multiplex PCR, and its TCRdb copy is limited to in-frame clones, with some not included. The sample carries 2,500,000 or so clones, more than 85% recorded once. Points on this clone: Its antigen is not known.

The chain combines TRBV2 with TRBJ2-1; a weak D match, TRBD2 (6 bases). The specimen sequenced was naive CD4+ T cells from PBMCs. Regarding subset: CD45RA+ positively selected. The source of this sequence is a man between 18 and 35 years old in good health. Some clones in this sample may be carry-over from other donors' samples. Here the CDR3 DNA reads TGTGCCAGCAGTGAGGATGGTAGCGGCCACAATGAGCAGTTCTTC. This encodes CASSEDGSGHNEQFF.